This TCR beta chain was documented in a study of T cell repertoires in cytomegalovirus infection (dated by TCRdb to between 2018 and 2020). General notes on the study: Donor HLA type was relevant to the analysis, as public TCR beta signatures indicated carriage of CMV infection together with the matching HLA type. The full study reports these points: The ex vivo response was dominated by HLA-C-restricted CMV-specific TCR beta clonotypes, and the single most frequent clonotype in two of eight donors was supplied by these HLA-C-restricted clonotypes. In both this cohort and an independent roughly 350-donor cohort, the cumulative frequency of public TCR beta family members distinguished carriers of CMV infection plus the relevant HLA type.

TCRdb names Illumina HiSeq 1500 as the instrument used. TCRdb trimmed public reads at Q25 via fastp, called clones via MiXCR and kept in-frame beta chains. Each record represents a unique CDR3 protein, reported with the most common genes and DNA among its rows. For this sample the table gives roughly 300,000 distinct CDR3 sequences, of which 20% to 30% were detected only once. About 15% of the sample comes from the top ten. CDR3 length: 14 amino acids, cysteine to phenylalanine. Only the CDR3 DNA stays, 42 bases, in frame from base 1. From a lookup of the germline V gene, CDR1 and CDR2 are SGHTA and FQGNSA. Cut back by 0 bases and 4 bases, the V and J ends lie 7 bases apart. Comments on this clonotype: It lacks a known antigen. Within one base of it there is no much larger clone, and no base qualities were kept.

Sequencing was performed on PBMCs. This receptor chain uses TRBV7-2 and TRBJ1-5; no D segment can be confidently identified. The clonotype was recovered from a human donor in good health (CMV status not recorded). Some clones in this sample may be carry-over from other donors' samples. The sequence in DNA is TGTGCCAGCAGCTTAGCAGGGTATAATCAGCCCCAGCATTTT. This translates into CASSLAGYNQPQHF.